This is a list of T cell receptor beta chains from one sample in a study of cytomegalovirus exposure and HLA in healthy donors. Only in-frame clones appear in the TCRdb table, and some are missing; sequencing was by immunoSEQ multiplex PCR. The sample yields about 190,000 clones, about 76% seen once. The source material was PBMCs. The receptors come from a woman aged 45-60 years in good health and CMV-seronegative. Both conserved end residues are part of each CDR3. The D gene is left open where the match is weak. The size of a clone is reported for some rows only, either as once, few or many, or as a class for expanded clones.

TRBD1	TRBV7-2	-	TRBJ2-7	CASSQGQGANEQYF	TGTGCCAGCAGCCAGGGACAGGGGGCGAACGAGCAGTACTTC
-	TRBV7-8	-	TRBJ2-1	CASSFGHEQFF	TGTGCCAGCAGCTTTGGGCATGAGCAGTTCTTC
TRBD1	TRBV19	-	TRBJ1-5	CASSSPDRGLSNQPQHF	TGTGCCAGTAGTTCCCCTGACAGGGGGCTTAGCAATCAGCCCCAGCATTTT
TRBD1	TRBV10-3	-	TRBJ2-7	CAIRRPGTGGESYEQYF	TGTGCCATCAGAAGACCCGGGACAGGGGGCGAATCCTACGAGCAGTACTTC
TRBD1	TRBV14	-	TRBJ1-2	CASRPTGNYGYTF	TGTGCCAGCAGGCCGACAGGGAACTATGGCTACACCTTC
-	TRBV19	-	TRBJ1-4	CASSASRATNEKLFF	TGTGCCAGTAGTGCATCCAGGGCAACTAATGAAAAACTGTTTTTT
TRBD1	TRBV7-3	-	TRBJ2-6	CASSLIRGTGTGANVLTF	TGTGCCAGCAGCTTAATAAGGGGGACAGGTACAGGGGCCAACGTCCTGACTTTC
-	TRBV7-6	-	TRBJ2-7	CASSSRVGTYEQYF	TGTGCCAGCAGCAGTCGGGTCGGTACCTACGAGCAGTACTTC
-	TRBV27	-	TRBJ1-5	CASSAQGLGNQPQHF	TGTGCCAGCAGTGCCCAGGGACTCGGCAATCAGCCCCAGCATTTT
-	TRBV7-2	once	TRBJ2-2	CASSFSTGELFF	TGTGCCAGCAGCTTCTCCACCGGGGAGCTGTTTTTT
-	TRBV4-2	-	TRBJ2-7	CASSQDGGSSYEQYF	TGTGCCAGCAGCCAAGATGGCGGTAGCTCCTACGAGCAGTACTTC
-	TRBV18	few	TRBJ2-1	CASSPPGAKNYNEQFF	TGTGCCAGCTCACCACCTGGGGCCAAAAACTACAATGAGCAGTTCTTC
TRBD2	TRBV5-1	-	TRBJ2-7	CASSSSGRACEQYF	TGCGCCAGCAGCTCGAGCGGGAGGGCCTGCGAGCAGTACTTC
TRBD1	TRBV27	-	TRBJ1-4	CASRSWDRAEKLFF	TGTGCCAGCCGCTCGTGGGACAGGGCTGAAAAACTGTTTTTT
TRBD1	TRBV5-1	-	TRBJ2-2	CASSLGAGGLNTGELFF	TGCGCCAGCAGCTTGGGGGCAGGGGGCCTGAACACCGGGGAGCTGTTTTTT
TRBD1	TRBV4-1	-	TRBJ1-4	CASSQTGTGRSNEKLFF	TGCGCCAGCAGCCAAACCGGGACAGGAAGGTCTAATGAAAAACTGTTTTTT
-	TRBV7-2	-	TRBJ1-3	CASSPGQTSGNTIYF	TGTGCCAGCAGTCCGGGACAAACCTCTGGAAACACCATATATTTT
-	TRBV5-1	-	TRBJ1-3	CASSLSGAGGNTIYF	TGCGCCAGCAGCTTATCAGGGGCCGGAGGAAACACCATATATTTT
-	TRBV19	-	TRBJ1-4	CASSKPLQILATNEKLFF	TGTGCCAGTAGTAAACCTTTACAGATTCTTGCAACTAATGAAAAACTGTTTTTT
TRBD2	TRBV7-3	once	TRBJ2-1	CASSLTLAGGPNEQFF	TGTGCCAGCAGCCTAACACTAGCGGGAGGGCCCAATGAGCAGTTCTTC
-	TRBV6-1	-	TRBJ1-2	CASKPGINNYGYTF	TGTGCCAGCAAGCCAGGAATCAATAACTATGGCTACACCTTC
-	TRBV27	-	TRBJ1-2	CASSPSAGVSYGYTF	TGTGCCAGCAGTCCCTCCGCCGGGGTTAGCTATGGCTACACCTTC
-	TRBV4-1	-	TRBJ2-3	CASSHGDRITDTQYF	TGCGCCAGCAGCCACGGGGATCGGATCACAGATACGCAGTATTTT
-	TRBV5-4	-	TRBJ2-7	CASSLEGAGSYEQYF	TGTGCCAGCAGCTTGGAAGGGGCAGGTTCCTACGAGCAGTACTTC
-	TRBV6-1	-	TRBJ1-1	CASSEDEGDTEAFF	TGTGCCAGCAGTGAAGACGAGGGGGACACTGAAGCTTTCTTT
-	TRBV28	few	TRBJ1-2	CASSLSSPREPVDGYTF	TGTGCCAGCAGTTTATCTTCCCCCAGGGAACCGGTCGATGGCTACACCTTC
TRBD1	TRBV6-1	-	TRBJ2-5	CASSRGPETQYF	TGTGCCAGCAGCAGGGGGCCGGAGACCCAGTACTTC
-	TRBV5-4	few	TRBJ1-2	CASSLPNRDDGYTF	TGTGCCAGCAGCTTGCCTAACAGGGATGATGGCTACACCTTC
-	TRBV7-7	-	TRBJ2-5	CASSLGRGLETQYF	TGTGCTAGCAGCTTAGGGCGGGGCCTGGAGACCCAGTACTTC
TRBD1	TRBV5-1	-	TRBJ1-6	CASSFEGAKNSPLHF	TGCGCCAGCAGCTTCGAGGGGGCTAAGAATTCACCCCTCCACTTT
TRBD2	TRBV7-9	few	TRBJ2-7	CASSSGRRTSGSYEQYF	TGTGCCAGCAGCTCGGGACGAAGGACTAGCGGCTCCTACGAGCAGTACTTC
-	TRBV4-3	few	TRBJ1-1	CASSQVRGVNTEAFF	TGCGCCAGCAGCCAAGTTCGGGGGGTCAACACTGAAGCTTTCTTT
TRBD1	TRBV6-6	-	TRBJ1-5	CASSRDRGLDQPQHF	TGTGCCAGCAGCCGTGACAGGGGGCTTGATCAGCCCCAGCATTTT
TRBD2	TRBV4-1	-	TRBJ2-5	CASSLGLAGAYQETQYF	TGCGCCAGCAGCCTTGGACTAGCGGGGGCCTACCAAGAGACCCAGTACTTC
-	TRBV18	once	TRBJ1-2	CASSPRMEGFYGYTF	TGTGCCAGCTCACCACGCATGGAGGGATTCTATGGCTACACCTTC
TRBD2	TRBV4-2	-	TRBJ2-2	CASSLAGLEELFF	TGTGCCAGCAGCCTAGCGGGGCTTGAGGAGCTGTTTTTT
-	TRBV14	-	TRBJ1-2	CASSQNTVWRATGYTF	TGTGCCAGCAGCCAAAACACGGTTTGGAGGGCGACTGGCTACACCTTC
TRBD2	TRBV29-1	-	TRBJ2-7	CSVEGSGGVEQYF	TGCAGCGTTGAGGGTAGCGGGGGAGTGGAGCAGTACTTC
TRBD1	TRBV6-5	few	TRBJ2-7	CASSRGTGAAYEQYF	TGTGCCAGCAGCCGCGGGACAGGTGCCGCCTACGAGCAGTACTTC
TRBD1	TRBV15	-	TRBJ1-3	CATSRTGGGNTIYF	TGTGCCACCAGCAGGACAGGGGGCGGAAACACCATATATTTT
-	TRBV9	-	TRBJ2-2	CASSVSQTGELFF	TGTGCCAGCAGCGTCTCACAAACCGGGGAGCTGTTTTTT
-	TRBV11-2	-	TRBJ2-7	CASSYQRGSSYEQYF	TGTGCCAGCAGCTATCAAAGGGGCTCCTCCTACGAGCAGTACTTC
-	TRBV5-8	-	TRBJ2-5	CASSLRGIETQYF	TGTGCCAGCAGCTTGAGGGGGATCGAGACCCAGTACTTC
TRBD1	TRBV7-2	few	TRBJ2-5	CASSPGQGQETQYF	TGTGCCAGCAGCCCCGGACAGGGACAAGAGACCCAGTACTTC
-	TRBV2	-	TRBJ1-4	CASSVRLATNEKLFF	TGTGCCAGCAGTGTCCGTCTCGCAACTAATGAAAAACTGTTTTTT